This T cell receptor beta chain comes out of a study of cytomegalovirus exposure and HLA in healthy donors (dated by TCRdb to about 2017). About the investigation overall: An earlier analysis of approximately 600 of the donors reported about 250 Gb of sequence data and 100 million to 140 million unique TCR beta sequences from 150 million to 200 million T cells. An early release that covered fewer than 750 HLA-typed donors contained approximately 300 gigabases of sequencing data and about 93 million unique TCR sequences. The genetic ancestry cluster associated with self-reported Caucasian donors included about 84% of the 350 to 500 genotyped donors. The study was designed to test whether signatures of past pathogen exposure could be identified by cataloging public T cell receptors. Using immunosequencing, the study profiled T cell repertoires from approximately 700 subjects and related those repertoires to cytomegalovirus serostatus. Besides the first cohort of approximately 670 subjects, a separate validation cohort made up of 120 different subjects was used. The study combined high-throughput TCR immunosequencing, statistical association of individual TCRs with disease status, and machine learning to predict cytomegalovirus infection status. A later analysis re-analyzed previously published TCR beta repertoires from 600 to 850 donors and added high-resolution HLA genotyping to study TCR occurrence patterns. In the later analysis, no new phenotypic data were used to find candidate immune exposures; instead, reliance was placed on TCR beta sequences and their occurrence across donors. To decide whether each TCR beta V gene segment behaved as functional or pseudogenic, an earlier analysis of some 600 of the donors relied on high-throughput TCR beta sequencing. Donor age, sex, ethnicity and CMV serostatus were compiled alongside the repertoire data. A later genetic analysis used genome-wide SNP genotypes for 398 of the 666 donors, treating that subset as a discovery cohort. Every repertoire in the discovery cohort had been generated on one and the same sequencing platform. Class I and class II HLA loci were covered by the typing at four-digit resolution. Typing coverage differed by locus: A, B, C, DRB1 and DQB1 were typed in about 629-630 donors, DQA1 in about 550, DPA1 in 600 to 610, and DPB1 in 472. Four to six DR-DQ haplotypes were handled as single units for association and clustering, since linkage in the cohort was strong. Among some 410 genotyped donors of the cohort, an average of approximately 240,000 unique TCR beta nucleotide sequences was sequenced per donor, of which approximately 18% were non-productive.

A remark on this clone: It lacks a known antigen.

General conclusions and limits of the study: A further reported finding was that TCR beta sequences accurately predicted the HLA-A and HLA-B alleles for most subjects in the first cohort. An association between a missense DCLRE1C variant and V-gene and J-gene trimming of TCR beta chains was found in a later genetic analysis and replicated in an independent cohort. According to the authors, the approach could potentially be generalized to other disease states and immunological phenotypes. Correlated functional status among segregating V segments might reflect linkage disequilibrium, but an unknown experimental factor could not be ruled out. For the cohort, immune exposure information was limited to CMV serostatus. In vitro tests confirmed that three of the cytomegalovirus-associated TCR beta chains recognize cytomegalovirus antigens. Because HLA typing was unavailable for some donors at each locus, only the typed subset was used in association tests. Sequencing depth was assumed to be roughly uniform across donors in the presence/absence analyses, though that assumption may not hold. This cohort had only TCR beta chains sequenced, and the lack of alpha or paired-chain data limited which features could be detected. In a later analysis, HLA-associated TCR beta chains were found to be more clonally expanded and to have lower generation probabilities than equally common non-associated chains. The study gave a list of about 150 TCR beta chains associated with cytomegalovirus. The sequencing pipeline was judged likely to have produced a cluster of highly shared sequence variants as a technical artifact. Most TCR sequences were seen in very few donors, while some public TCRs were found in many individuals. Specific HLA alleles were associated with 15,000 to 20,000 TCR beta sequences at a false discovery rate of 0.05 in a later analysis. In an earlier analysis of over 550 of the donors, most TCR beta V segments were observed in productive rearrangements about 87% or about 30% of the time, broadly matching IMGT annotations. Several of the top co-occurrence clusters appeared to be linked to parvovirus B19, influenza, CMV and Epstein-Barr virus, according to a later analysis. A later analysis found that TCR association rates varied across HLA loci, with DRB1 alleles showing the most associated TCRs and HLA-C alleles the fewest. The classifier was reported to diagnose cytomegalovirus status with high specificity and sensitivity in both the original and validation cohorts. When HLA alleles, especially DR and DQ, strongly co-occurred, TCR associations were difficult to assign to individual alleles. The 87-base-pair reads could not distinguish some IMGT-functional V segments, including TRBV6-2 and TRBV6-3, so those segments were excluded. In a later analysis, most CMV-associated TCR beta chains were found to appear HLA-restricted, with HLA associations seemingly driven largely by CMV exposure. Because counts were too low, seventeen rarely observed V segments, including chromosome 9 orphons, were left out of the earlier analysis of several hundred of the donors. A later genetic analysis reported fewer N-insertions in productive TCRs among donors in an Asian-associated ancestry cluster than the roughly 700-donor mean.

CDR1 KGHSH and CDR2 LQKENI were looked up in the germline V gene. Reading from cysteine to phenylalanine, the CDR3 counts 15 amino acids. Just the 45-base CDR3 DNA is kept, in frame starting at base 1. The junction shows trimming of 3 bases on V and 8 bases on J, plus 16 bases between the germline ends. Library preparation was by the immunoSEQ multiplex PCR assay. For the multiplex PCR, a mixture combining 60 forward primers for TCR Vbeta segments and 13 reverse primers for TCR Jbeta segments was used. A multiplex PCR assay on genomic DNA amplified the CDR3 region of rearranged TCR beta genes. Amplified TCR beta libraries were sequenced as 87-base-pair reads on the Illumina HiSeq System. The source study handled its data this way. A later analysis counted about 80 million unique TCR beta chains across the 650 to 800 repertoires, and some 11 million of these chains were shared by at least two donors. To remove PCR and sequencing errors, raw reads were error-corrected and collapsed into unique sequences using a nearest-neighbor algorithm that merged closely related sequences. Alignment of CDR3 sequences to IMGT reference sequences was used to assign V, D and J gene segments. For a sequence to be retained, at least a six-nucleotide match to both a V gene segment and a J gene segment was required. A rearrangement counted as productive if the CDR3 had no stop codons and remained in frame with V and J, and every other rearrangement counted as non-productive. Following IMGT convention, CDR3 was defined as the stretch from the second conserved V-encoded cysteine up to the conserved J-encoded phenylalanine. The earlier analysis of roughly 590 of the donors excluded any sequence lacking an unambiguous match to a single V gene segment. An earlier analysis of 587 of the donors called V segments functional above 56.7% productive rearrangements and segregating when the between-donor standard deviation exceeded 5%. A statistical classification framework was built for diagnosing cytomegalovirus status from the catalog of TCR beta chain sequences. In a later analysis, V and J genes were assigned by comparing TCR nucleotide sequences against IMGT/GENE-DB human TR gene sequences. In a later analysis, CDR3 sequences and most-parsimonious VDJ recombination scenarios were assigned using the TCRdist pipeline. In a later analysis, each TCR beta chain was defined by its CDR3 amino acid sequence together with its V-gene family, and reads without a unique V-gene family were excluded. In a later analysis, several hundred highly shared, low-generation-probability nucleotide sequences were removed to address suspected cross-contamination and a sequencing artifact. A later analysis calculated a clonal expansion index for each public chain from normalized within-repertoire ranks of inferred template counts. A later analysis computed generation probabilities with a VDJ recombination model fitted to out-of-frame rearrangements, and checked the results against IGoR. A later analysis scored TCR-TCR, TCR-HLA and TCR-CMV co-occurrence with hypergeometric tests, applying a repertoire-size bias correction to TCR pairs. A later analysis estimated false discovery rates by permuting HLA or CMV assignments 20 times. In a later analysis, co-occurring TCRs were grouped using DBSCAN, with TCRdist sequence similarity added in when clustering inside HLA-allele-positive subsets. Co-occurrence clustering excluded repertoires with fewer than 30,000 or more than 120,000 public chains, plus five with anomalous nucleotide sharing. TCRdb holds this immuneACCESS table with in-frame rearrangements only. Some clones are missing; in checked studies, unresolved V genes explain under half, and the rest has no known cause. The V and J calls and clone size were taken over from that table, and D and trimming were inferred from the DNA. This specimen's table enumerates some 76,000 clones. The ten largest clones add up to roughly 2.3% of the sample.

In total, 630 or so healthy bone marrow donors made up the cohort. All cohort members were sampled while nominally healthy, although unrecorded immune exposures were likely present. The donor tested CMV seropositive, placing the donor among the 289 seropositive members of the cohort. A peripheral blood sample was collected from each donor, and TCR beta sequencing was performed on peripheral blood mononuclear cells. The Qiagen DNeasy Blood Extraction Kit was used to extract genomic DNA from the blood cell samples. The chain is encoded by TRBV18 joined to TRBJ1-4; a tentative D match to TRBD1 spans 5 bases. The TCR comes from a female donor in good health and CMV-seropositive. Input material: PBMCs. Read as DNA, the sequence is TGTGCCAGCTCACCGCCGGAAAGGGAGGGGGAAAAACTGTTTTTT. This gives the protein CASSPPEREGEKLFF.